This is a list of T cell receptor beta chains from one sample in a study of Ad26.COV2.S vaccination and SARS-CoV-2 variants. The assay was immunoSEQ multiplex PCR, and TCRdb's table has in-frame clones only and misses some. Here the sample spans 400,000 to 450,000 clones, 80% to 95% being singletons. Source: peripheral blood, taken in a trial of Ad26.COV2.S vaccine versus placebo. These receptors all come from a person between 18 and 59 years old who received the Ad26.COV2.S COVID-19 vaccine or a placebo. The CDR3 runs from the conserved cysteine through the conserved F or W. A D gene is named only where the DNA matches it firmly. Clone size is shown for a subset of rows, as once, few, many or a class of expanded clone.

V gene	clone size	D gene	J gene	CDR3 length	CDR3 DNA	CDR3 protein
TRBV5-1	-	TRBD2	TRBJ2-1	18	TGCGCCAGCAGCTCCGGGACTAGCGGGAGGGCCCTTAAGAATGAGCAGTTCTTC	CASSSGTSGRALKNEQFF
TRBV11-2	-	-	TRBJ1-1	13	TGTGCCAGCAGCTTTGGGGGCACGGGGAAAACTTTCTTT	CASSFGGTGKTFF
TRBV5-1	-	-	TRBJ1-2	15	TGCGCCAGCAGCTTGGATCCACAGGCACTGAGGGGCTACACCTTC	CASSLDPQALRGYTF
TRBV7-9	-	-	TRBJ2-5	16	TGTGCCAGCAGCTCCCTGACCAGATCCTTAGGGGAGACCCAGTACTTC	CASSSLTRSLGETQYF
TRBV14	-	TRBD1	TRBJ2-2	15	TGTGCCAGCAGCCCCCGGACAGGGGGCACCGGGGAGCTGTTTTTT	CASSPRTGGTGELFF
TRBV28	-	-	TRBJ2-1	15	TGTGCCAGCAGTCATTACGAGGGACCGTACAATGAGCAGTTCTTC	CASSHYEGPYNEQFF
TRBV2	-	-	TRBJ2-2	14	TGTGCCAGCAGTGGAGGCTTATCTAGTGGGGAGCTGTTTTTT	CASSGGLSSGELFF
TRBV24-1	-	TRBD1	TRBJ2-3	17	TGTGCCACCAGTGACCCGAGGGGGACAGGGGGGACAGATACGCAGTATTTT	CATSDPRGTGGTDTQYF
TRBV5-6	-	-	TRBJ1-5	12	TGTGCCAGCAGCTTGGGGCATCAGCCCCAGCATTTT	CASSLGHQPQHF
TRBV6-4	-	TRBD2	TRBJ2-7	15	TGTGCCAGCAGTGACTTACGGGGGGTTGTCAACGAGCAGTACTTC	CASSDLRGVVNEQYF
TRBV5-8	-	TRBD2	TRBJ2-1	17	TGTGCCAGCAGCCCCGGGGTAGCGGGACGCTCCTACAATGAGCAGTTCTTC	CASSPGVAGRSYNEQFF
TRBV5-4	-	-	TRBJ1-1	13	TGTGCCAGCAGCGCCACAGTGAACACTGAAGCTTTCTTT	CASSATVNTEAFF
TRBV5-1	-	TRBD1	TRBJ2-7	16	TGCGCCAGCAGCTTGGGGCTCGGGACAGGGGGCTACGAGCAGTACTTC	CASSLGLGTGGYEQYF
TRBV11-3	once	-	TRBJ2-3	17	TGTGCCAGCAGCTTAGATCATAAGGGAAACCCGGCAGATACGCAGTATTTT	CASSLDHKGNPADTQYF
TRBV30	-	-	TRBJ1-1	13	TGTGCCTGGAGTTGGAACAAGAACACTGAAGCTTTCTTT	CAWSWNKNTEAFF
TRBV11-2	-	-	TRBJ2-3	13	TGTGCCAGCAGCTTAGAGTACGGAGATACGCAGTATTTT	CASSLEYGDTQYF
TRBV18	-	TRBD1	TRBJ2-5	14	TGTGCCAGCTCACCAAACAGGGGGACAGAGACCCAGTACTTC	CASSPNRGTETQYF
TRBV5-8	-	TRBD1	TRBJ2-7	14	TGTGCCAGCAGCCAACTGGGACAGACTTACGAGCAGTACTTC	CASSQLGQTYEQYF
TRBV11-2	once	TRBD1	TRBJ2-1	17	TGTGCCAGCAGCGACCGCGACAGGGGAATTTCCTACAATGAGCAGTTCTTC	CASSDRDRGISYNEQFF
TRBV18	-	-	TRBJ2-5	13	TGTGCCAGCTCACCAAACAGTTTGGAGACCCAGTACTTC	CASSPNSLETQYF
TRBV7-9	-	-	TRBJ1-1	14	TGTGCCAGCAGCTTATTGCAGGGAGTCACTGAAGCTTTCTTT	CASSLLQGVTEAFF
TRBV5-4	-	-	TRBJ1-1	18	TGTGCCAGCAGCTTGGATGTCGGGGGCCGTTTAAGGAACACTGAAGCTTTCTTT	CASSLDVGGRLRNTEAFF
TRBV30	-	TRBD1	TRBJ2-5	15	TGTGCCTGGAGTGTATTGACAGGGGTCCGAGAGACCCAGTACTTC	CAWSVLTGVRETQYF
TRBV2	-	-	TRBJ1-1	12	TGTGCCAGCAGTGAAGGAGGAACTGAAGCTTTCTTT	CASSEGGTEAFF
TRBV29-1	-	TRBD1	TRBJ2-7	15	TGCAGCGTTGAAGGCCGACCGGGACAGGGGGACGAGCAGTACTTC	CSVEGRPGQGDEQYF
TRBV7-3	-	TRBD2	TRBJ2-5	15	TGTGCCAGCAGCTTAGGCGGGGGAATTATGGAGACCCAGTACTTC	CASSLGGGIMETQYF
TRBV6-2/TRBV6-3	-	TRBD2	TRBJ2-6	19	TGTGCCAGCAGTTTTGAAGGACTAGCGGGAGTAGGAGGGGCCAACGTCCTGACTTTC	CASSFEGLAGVGGANVLTF
TRBV28	-	-	TRBJ1-5	14	TGTGCCAGCAGTTTGAGGGTTAGCAATCAGCCCCAGCATTTT	CASSLRVSNQPQHF
TRBV6-2/TRBV6-3	-	-	TRBJ2-1	15	TGTGCCAGCAGTTACGCACGCAGGGGTGGAAATGAGCAGTTCTTC	CASSYARRGGNEQFF
TRBV9	-	TRBD1	TRBJ2-7	13	TGTGCCAGCAGCTTTCGGACAGGGGGCGAGCAGTACTTC	CASSFRTGGEQYF
TRBV18	-	TRBD2	TRBJ2-1	15	TGTGCCAGCTCACCTGGGACTAGCGGGTCCTATGAGCAGTTCTTC	CASSPGTSGSYEQFF
TRBV7-9	-	-	TRBJ2-1	16	TGTGCCAGCAGCTCCCGAAGGGGGGGGAGCTTTTGGTTGCAGTTCTTC	CASSSRRGGSFWLQFF
TRBV19	-	-	TRBJ1-2	15	TGTGCCAGTAGTCCTATCCCAGCACAGGCAAATGGCTACACCTTC	CASSPIPAQANGYTF
TRBV5-1	-	TRBD2	TRBJ2-3	15	TGCGCCAGCACCACTCTAGCGGGAGAAACGGATACGCAGTATTTT	CASTTLAGETDTQYF
TRBV24-1	-	-	TRBJ2-3	14	TGTGCCACCACGCGGACAGATAGCACAGATACGCAGTATTTT	CATTRTDSTDTQYF